Listed below are T cell receptor beta chains from one sample, sequenced in a study of cytomegalovirus exposure and HLA in healthy donors. Profiling relied on immunoSEQ multiplex PCR, and the TCRdb table lists in-frame clones only, not all of them. The sample comprises some 190,000 clones, 82% of which are singletons, and approximately 1.4% rests with the top ten. The sample was PBMCs. The origin of the receptors is a man aged 35-49 years in good health and CMV-seronegative. CDR3s include the opening cysteine and the closing phenylalanine or tryptophan. Each record gives: D gene, V gene, CDR3 length, J gene, CDR3 protein. D genes are given only for firm matches.

-,TRBV28,14,TRBJ2-7,CASSTYEGTYEQYF
-,TRBV27,15,TRBJ1-5,CASLTAGDKLRPQHF
-,TRBV18,13,TRBJ1-1,CASSEGENTEAFF
-,TRBV2,14,TRBJ1-2,CASSEEFRGYGYTF
TRBD1,TRBV6-1,14,-,CASSTTGVSYEQYF
TRBD1,TRBV18,15,TRBJ1-5,CASSPGQVSNQPQHF
TRBD1,TRBV5-1,14,TRBJ1-1,CASSFGQGAIEAFF
-,TRBV12-2,16,TRBJ1-6,CASRLAVRTGNSPLHF
TRBD1,TRBV9,15,TRBJ2-7,CASSVDRTGSYEQYF
-,TRBV5-6,15,TRBJ1-2,CASSSLDTRNYGYTF
TRBD2,TRBV2,15,TRBJ2-3,CASSVGTSGVDTQYF
-,TRBV10-3,12,TRBJ2-7,CAIARQPYEQYF
-,TRBV28,16,TRBJ1-5,CASSPQGTLRDQPQHF
-,TRBV5-6,16,TRBJ1-3,CASSIQSRLSGNTIYF
TRBD2,TRBV4-2,16,TRBJ2-7,CASSQDISGRTGEQYF
TRBD1,TRBV4-3,15,TRBJ2-5,CASSRYDRGGETQYF
-,TRBV5-1,14,TRBJ1-2,CASSTLREDYGYTF
TRBD1,TRBV13,17,TRBJ2-1,CASSSSGGRWSYNEQFF
TRBD1,TRBV29-1,16,TRBJ2-7,CSVPRAGTGGVSEQYF